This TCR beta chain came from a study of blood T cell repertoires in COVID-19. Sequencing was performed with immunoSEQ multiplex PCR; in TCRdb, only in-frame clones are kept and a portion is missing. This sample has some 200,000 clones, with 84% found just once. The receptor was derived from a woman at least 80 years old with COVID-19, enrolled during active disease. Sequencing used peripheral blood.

This chain's CDR3 is CASRVLAATEVDTQYF. The CDR3 nucleotides are TGTGCCAGCAGAGTACTAGCGGCCACAGAGGTTGATACGCAGTATTTT. The chain links TRBV2 to TRBJ2-3; 8 bases map to TRBD2. CDR1 SNHLY and CDR2 FYNNEI come from the germline V gene. After removal of 6 bases from V and 6 bases from J, the junction contained 14 bases not matched to a gene. This CDR3 is 16 amino acids long. The entire variable domain, with the rest obtained from reference TRBV2 and TRBJ2-3, is as follows: EPEVTQTPSHQVTQMGQEVILRCVPISNHLYFYWYRQILGQKVEFLVSFYNNEISEKSEIFDDQFSVERPDGSNFTLKIRSTKLEDSAMYFCASRVLAATEVDTQYFGPGTRLTVL.